This TCR beta chain derives from a study of blood T cell repertoires in COVID-19. V was cut by 6 bases and J by 0 bases, with 11 bases left in between. The CDR3 is 14 residues long. Germline V gene lookup returns CDR1 SNHLY and CDR2 FYNNEI. Authors' analysis steps: Reference gene primers were amplified, and this amplification served to estimate nucleated cell counts. The data were produced by immunoSEQ multiplex PCR, yet TCRdb's version contains in-frame clones alone and is incomplete. The V and J calls and clone size come from that table; D and trimming were worked out from the DNA. The sample comprises around 90,000 clones, 92% of which are singletons, and about 6.3% rests with the top ten.

The sample was peripheral blood. V and J are TRBV2 and TRBJ1-1; D call uncertain. This clonotype originated in a woman in her sixties or seventies with active COVID-19. CDR3 bases: TGTGCCAGCAGGTACCGGGATTTGAACACTGAAGCTTTCTTT. It encodes CASRYRDLNTEAFF.